The entry below describes one T cell receptor (beta chain). Its antigen is as yet unknown. The primer mix had 60 Vbeta and 13 Jbeta primers. This table comes from immunoSEQ multiplex PCR, and its TCRdb copy is limited to in-frame clones, with some not included. The top ten hold around 3.7% of the sample, which has 110,000 to 150,000 clones, about 77% seen once. Germline-derived CDR1 and CDR2 are SGHTS and YDEGEE. The CDR3 spans 17 residues. V was trimmed by 0 bases and J by 6 bases, leaving 16 bases between them. The data stem from a study of cytomegalovirus exposure and HLA in healthy donors. Points from the study as a whole: A later analysis showed HLA-associated TCR beta chains outstripping equally common others in clonal expansion. A previous analysis found most TCR beta V segments productive roughly 87% or roughly 30% of the time.

The clonotype originates from a male donor in good health and CMV-seronegative. Sample: PBMCs. The chain couples TRBV5-8 to TRBJ1-6; D uncertain. This CDR3 is CASSLDFGVSGNSPLHF. The CDR3 nucleotides read TGTGCCAGCAGCTTGGATTTCGGGGTCAGTGGTAATTCACCCCTCCACTTT.